Presented here are 29 T cell receptor beta chains from one specimen sequenced in a study of identical twins (dated by TCRdb to 2015 to 2016). Receptors were amplified or captured by 5' RACE. The instrument was an Illumina HiSeq 2000. Using fastp trimming at Q25 and MiXCR clonotype assembly, TCRdb reanalyzed the public sequencing data and kept in-frame beta chains. When rows share a CDR3 protein, they turn into one entry using the most common DNA and genes. The sample table shows a few hundred thousand distinct CDR3 sequences, and about 10% are seen once. The ten largest clones take up approximately 11% of the sample. Sequencing input: memory T cells sorted from blood. The cell subset or site label for this specimen denotes: CD45RO+ enriched T cells. Every receptor here comes from a man aged 50 to 60 in good health.

This clonotype was recorded many times. The V gene is TRBV28, the J gene TRBJ2-1; D remains ambiguous. Germline values: CDR1 MDHEN, CDR2 SYDVKM. V dropped 3 bases and J dropped 2 bases, with 11 bases sitting between them. This CDR3 comprises 15 residues. This CDR3 is CASSFGTLAYNEQFF. As DNA, the CDR3 is TGTGCCAGCAGTTTTGGCACCTTGGCCTACAATGAGCAGTTCTTC.

In its sample, this clonotype was seen many times. The rearrangement joins TRBV5-1 to TRBJ1-1; weak D call: TRBD1 (5 bases). The ends were cut back, 3 bases at V and 5 bases at J, with 14 bases in the middle. Looked up from germline, CDR1 is SGHRS and CDR2 is YFSETQ. The CDR3 is 14 amino acids. This CDR3 is CASSSGRLRTEAFF. The CDR3, as DNA: TGCGCCAGCAGCTCGGGACGGCTGAGGACTGAAGCTTTCTTT.

This clonotype was counted many times. This chain joins TRBV28 and TRBJ1-5; D unresolved. V was pared by 2 bases and J by 3 bases, with 8 bases between. Germline values: CDR1 MDHEN, CDR2 SYDVKM. CDR3 length: 14 residues. CDR3 nucleotide sequence: TGTGCCAGCAGTTTAGGCGGGCCCAATCAGCCCCAGCATTTT. Translated: CASSLGGPNQPQHF.

CDR3 bases: TGCGCCAGCAGCCAAGATATCACAGCGGGAGGTTACAATGAGCAGTTCTTC. Protein: CASSQDITAGGYNEQFF. The chain is built from TRBV4-3 and TRBJ2-1, with 9 bases lining up with TRBD2. Germline CDR1 reads LGHNA; CDR2 reads YSLEER. V gave up 0 bases and J gave up 4 bases; unmatched junction bases: 7. CDR3 size: 17 residues.

This clonotype was counted a single time. The CDR3 carries no conserved terminal phenylalanine or tryptophan, so it likely arises from a read error. The DNA is omitted, as the CDR3 cannot be located on it reliably, and the CDR3 follows TCRdb's listing. This chain connects TRBV7-9 to TRBJ1-1; the D call of TRBD1 is as the table states it, not checked on the DNA. The CDR3 is 12 residues long, counting both termini. The germline CDR1 and CDR2 sequences are SEHNR and FQNEAQ (reference sequence). CDR3 amino acids: CASSMGQPPDLS.

On this clonotype itself: A read error may account for a junction end that differs from germline. The chain uses TRBV4-2 and TRBJ2-7; a possible D gene is TRBD2 (5 bases). CDR1 is LGHNA, CDR2 YNFKEQ, per germline. The CDR3 loop spans 15 amino acids. CDR3 sequence (DNA): TGTGCCTGCAGCCAAACGATGGGGAGCTCCTACGAGCAGTACTTC. Amino acids: CACSQTMGSSYEQYF.

This clonotype showed up many times. This CDR3 is CASSLTRGGTDTQYF. CDR3 in DNA: TGTGCCAGCAGTTTAACACGGGGGGGAACAGATACGCAGTATTTT. J is TRBJ2-3 and V is TRBV28; 8 nucleotides line up with TRBD2. The CDR3 loop spans 15 amino acids. V shed 2 bases, J shed 3 bases, and the junction held 4 bases outside the gene matches. Germline V CDR1 and CDR2: MDHEN, SYDVKM.

This clonotype was found a few times. The chain employs TRBV4-2 and TRBJ2-7; no definite D call. CDR1 LGHNA and CDR2 YNFKEQ come from the germline V gene. The V gene lost 1 base and the J gene lost 4 bases, with 11 bases spanning the gap. The CDR3 is 14 amino acids. CDR3 region: CASSQVEVGYEQYF. CDR3 bases: TGTGCCAGCAGCCAAGTTGAGGTGGGGTACGAGCAGTACTTC.

The chain carries TRBV11-2 and TRBJ2-1; possibly TRBD1 for D (5 bases). The CDR3 has 17 amino acids. Germline V gene data show CDR1 as SGHAT and CDR2 as FQNNGV. The V end lost 5 bases, the J end lost 5 bases, and 22 bases lay between the germline ends. In DNA form, the CDR3 reads TGTGCCAGCAGCCCCCAGGGCCTGAGTTCGTCGGACAATGAGCAGTTCTTC. Translation: CASSPQGLSSSDNEQFF.

This clonotype was picked up a small number of times. The genes are TRBV7-9 and TRBJ2-1, with 11 bases matching TRBD2. Germline CDR1 SEHNR, CDR2 FQNEAQ (reference sequence). The V segment lost 7 bases and the J segment 6 bases; nucleotides outside the gene matches: 26. The CDR3 extends over 21 amino acids. The CDR3 is CASTPSGELAGGPVFLNEQFF. The CDR3 DNA is TGTGCCAGCACCCCCTCGGGGGAATTAGCGGGAGGGCCTGTTTTTCTCAATGAGCAGTTCTTC.

This clonotype has more than one count but fewer than ten. The V and J genes are TRBV20-1 and TRBJ2-3; the match to TRBD1 covers 8 bases. Germline V lookup: CDR1 DFQATT, CDR2 SNEGSKA (reference sequence). This CDR3 is 15 amino acids long. After removal of 3 bases from V and 2 bases from J, the junction contained 7 bases not matched to a gene. The CDR3, as DNA: TGCAGTGCTAGGGACAGGGTAATAAACACAGATACGCAGTATTTT. As protein: CSARDRVINTDTQYF.

This clonotype was seen many times. The rearrangement links TRBV18 to TRBJ2-6; D is unclear. CDR1 and CDR2 from the germline V gene are KGHSH and LQKENI. V lost 5 bases and J 1 base, leaving 12 bases between the germline ends. The CDR3 contains 16 residues. CDR3 amino acids: CASSSASVSGANVLTF. In DNA form, the CDR3 reads TGTGCCAGCTCATCCGCCTCCGTTTCTGGGGCCAACGTCCTGACTTTC.

This clonotype was detected a few times. The CDR3 DNA reads TGTGCCAGCAGCTTAGAGGCAGGGGGCCGGTATGGCTACACCTTC. This translates into CASSLEAGGRYGYTF. The chain uses TRBV7-6 and TRBJ1-2, with 8 bases aligning to TRBD1. CDR3 length: 15 residues. Trimming removed 1 base from V and 5 bases from J; junction bases left unmatched: 6. CDR1 and CDR2 from the germline V gene are SGHVS and FNYEAQ.

The chain joins TRBV20-1 to TRBJ2-5, with D perhaps TRBD2 (7 bases). CDR3 length equals 16 residues. Germline V gene data show CDR1 as DFQATT and CDR2 as SNEGSKA (reference sequence). The V end was cut by 4 bases, the J end by 5 bases, with 23 bases between. The CDR3 here is CSATLIRGAGGETQYF. The CDR3, as DNA: TGCAGTGCTACCCTGATTCGGGGGGCGGGCGGTGAGACCCAGTACTTC.

This chain uses TRBV10-3 with TRBJ2-3; tentative D call: TRBD2 (7 bases). Looked up from germline, CDR1 is ENHRY and CDR2 is SYGVKD. This CDR3 has 14 residues. The CDR3 DNA reads as TGTGTCCCAAAAGGGGGAGGGAACACAGATACGCAGTATTTT. Translating gives CVPKGGGNTDTQYF.

The gene calls are TRBV20-1 and TRBJ2-2; 7 positions match TRBD2. Germline loops: CDR1 DFQATT, CDR2 SNEGSKA (reference sequence). Losses at the gene ends were 6 bases for V and 6 bases for J; bases not matched to a gene: 7. The CDR3 runs 13 residues. CDR3 in DNA: TGCAGTGCACCAGGGACTACCTCCGGGGAGCTGTTTTTT. This gives the protein CSAPGTTSGELFF.

This clonotype was seen many times. The rearrangement links TRBV19 to TRBJ2-1, with no clear D. The V end was cut by 6 bases, the J end by 4 bases, with 7 bases between. The CDR3 extends over 12 amino acids. Germline CDR1 and CDR2: LNHDA and SQIVND (reference sequence). DNA of the CDR3: TGTGCCAGTAGCCCTTCATACAATGAGCAGTTCTTC. Encoded protein: CASSPSYNEQFF.

This clonotype has ten or more counts. The V and J genes are TRBV20-1 and TRBJ1-6, with a tentative D call TRBD1 (5 bases). Looked up from germline, CDR1 is DFQATT and CDR2 is SNEGSKA (reference sequence). This CDR3 contains 14 residues. The V end was cut by 1 base, the J end by 9 bases, with 13 bases between. CDR3 DNA sequence: TGCAGTGCTAGAGTGGGACCAACGAGTTCACCCCTCCACTTT. Its protein product is CSARVGPTSSPLHF.

This clonotype has a count of ten or more. This chain links TRBV25-1 with TRBJ1-6; D is perhaps TRBD1 (6 bases). Between the trimmed V and J ends, which lost 7 bases and 10 bases, there was a span of 14 bases. The CDR3 covers 13 residues. CDR1 is MGHDK and CDR2 is SYGVNS in the germline V gene. CDR3 nucleotide sequence: TGTGCCAGCAACGACAGGTTTCAATCACCCCTCCACTTT. Translating gives CASNDRFQSPLHF. Filled out from reference TRBV25-1 and TRBJ1-6, the complete variable domain reads EADIYQTPRYLVIGTGKKITLECSQTMGHDKMYWYQQDPGMELHLIHYSYGVNSTEKGDLSSESTVSRIRTEHFPLTLESARPSHTSQYLCASNDRFQSPLHFGNGTRLTVT.

The table lists this clonotype with many counts. The chain is built from TRBV5-6 and TRBJ2-1, with 9 bases matching TRBD1. CDR3 length: 16 amino acids. J was trimmed by 1 base and V by 4 bases; bases with no gene match: 6. Germline V CDR1 and CDR2: SGHDT, YYEEEE. CDR3: CASSIDRGSSYNEQFF. CDR3 bases: TGTGCCAGCAGCATTGACAGGGGGAGTTCCTACAATGAGCAGTTCTTC.

This clonotype was picked up many times. V is TRBV4-1 and J is TRBJ2-7; a possible D gene is TRBD2 (6 bases). The CDR3 has 15 residues. CDR1 and CDR2 (germline): MGHRA, YSYEKL. V gave up 4 bases and J gave up 7 bases, with 20 bases separating them. The CDR3 sequence is CASSRTLAGSREQYF. The CDR3 DNA reads as TGCGCCAGCAGCCGAACCCTGGCGGGATCGAGGGAGCAGTACTTC.

The chain carries TRBV3-1 and TRBJ2-6; 9 positions match TRBD2. The V segment lost 4 bases and the J segment 0 bases; nucleotides outside the gene matches: 1. Germline assignment: CDR1 LGHDT and CDR2 YNNKEL (reference sequence). The CDR3 extends over 16 amino acids. CDR3 nucleotide sequence: TGTGCCAGCAGCCGTAGCGGGAGCTCTGGGGCCAACGTCCTGACTTTC. This codes for CASSRSGSSGANVLTF.

V and J are TRBV6-5 and TRBJ1-4; the D gene is possibly TRBD1 (5 bases). Trimming stripped 2 bases from V and 8 bases from J, with 12 bases between. There are 14 residues in the CDR3. Germline V gene sequence: CDR1 MNHEY, CDR2 SVGAGI. CDR3 sequence (DNA): TGTGCCAGCAGTTACAGGGGAGGGTGGGAAAAACTGTTTTTT. Amino acids: CASSYRGGWEKLFF.

This clonotype came up many times. The chain joins TRBV7-8 to TRBJ2-7, with 7 positions matching TRBD2. The CDR3 runs to 17 residues. The junction had 12 bases not matched to a gene; V was cut back by 2 bases and J by 2 bases. The V gene's germline CDR1 is SGHVS and CDR2 FQNEAQ. The CDR3, as DNA: TGTGCCAGCAGCTTAAATTCCGGCGGGAGAGGCGCCTACGAGCAGTACTTC. Amino acids: CASSLNSGGRGAYEQYF.

V and J are TRBV6-6 and TRBJ1-1; 11 positions match TRBD1. CDR1 MNHNY and CDR2 SVGAGI come from the germline V gene (reference sequence). This CDR3 region has 13 residues. The ends lost 10 bases at V and 4 bases at J; junction bases unmatched: 5. In nucleotides, the CDR3 is TGTGCCATTCGTGGGACAGGGGGCACTGAAGCTTTCTTT. Amino acid sequence: CAIRGTGGTEAFF.

The chain is built from TRBV28 and TRBJ2-7, with TRBD2 matching over 16 bases. Per the germline V gene, CDR1 is MDHEN and CDR2 is SYDVKM. The CDR3 consists of 17 residues. Trimming removed 8 bases from V and 3 bases from J; junction bases left unmatched: 10. CDR3 sequence reads: CASAGTSGRAGGYEQYF. The CDR3 DNA reads as TGTGCCAGCGCCGGGACTAGCGGGAGGGCCGGAGGCTACGAGCAGTACTTC.

Of note for this clonotype: A junction end diverges from the germline sequence, so it may reflect a read error. The chain links TRBV2 to TRBJ2-1; D perhaps matches TRBD1 (6 bases). CDR3 length: 12 residues. The germline V gene encodes CDR1 SNHLY and CDR2 FYNNEI. The CDR3 reads CASSDWGPLVIF. In DNA form, the CDR3 reads TGTGCCAGCAGTGACTGGGGGCCCCTTGTCATCTTC.

This clonotype has ten or more counts. The J gene is TRBJ1-1, the V gene TRBV4-3; the D is unclear. CDR3 length equals 15 residues. Germline V gene sequence: CDR1 LGHNA, CDR2 YSLEER. The germline V and J ends were trimmed by 0 bases and 5 bases, with 13 bases remaining between them. CDR3 loop: CASSQERGVRTEAFF. The CDR3 DNA reads TGCGCCAGCAGCCAAGAACGGGGAGTTAGGACTGAAGCTTTCTTT.

The sample holds one count of this clonotype. The chain employs TRBV20-1 and TRBJ2-7; tentative D call: TRBD1 (6 bases). The CDR3 sequence is 15 residues long. In germline, CDR1 is DFQATT, CDR2 SNEGSKA (reference sequence). The ends were cut back, 5 bases at V and 4 bases at J, with 21 bases in the middle. The CDR3 spells CSASSIVGAVYEQYF. CDR3 nucleotides: TGCAGTGCTTCGTCAATAGTGGGGGCCGTTTACGAGCAGTACTTC.